The T cell receptor (beta chain) described here comes from a study of T cells in Graves' hyperthyroidism and ophthalmopathy. Overall study findings and caveats: Blood samples included most of the expanded thyroid clonotypes exceeding 0.001.

This clonotype was observed at least ten times. Its antigen is currently unknown. Thyroid ultrasound and orbital computed tomography, with clinical symptoms and serum thyroxine and TRAb, informed diagnoses. V shed 8 bases and J shed 2 bases, with 16 bases lying between them. Germline CDR1 MNHNS, CDR2 SASEGT. The CDR3 has 15 residues. The CDR3 regions of TCR beta were amplified from RNA transcripts. HTBI primers drove first-round RT-PCR of the TCR CDR3. TCRdb reprocessed the multiplex PCR reads via MiXCR and lists one record per CDR3 protein. This table holds under 300,000 distinct CDR3 sequences, 12% to 15% found once.

Sequencing used blood. V and J are TRBV6-1 and TRBJ2-1; a weak D match, TRBD2 (5 bases). The sequence was collected from a woman aged 45-59 years with Graves' hyperthyroidism that later progressed to Graves' ophthalmopathy. The DNA for the CDR3 is TGTGCCAGCGGAACCGGACTTATCCCCTACAATGAGCAGTTCTTC. Encoded protein: CASGTGLIPYNEQFF.